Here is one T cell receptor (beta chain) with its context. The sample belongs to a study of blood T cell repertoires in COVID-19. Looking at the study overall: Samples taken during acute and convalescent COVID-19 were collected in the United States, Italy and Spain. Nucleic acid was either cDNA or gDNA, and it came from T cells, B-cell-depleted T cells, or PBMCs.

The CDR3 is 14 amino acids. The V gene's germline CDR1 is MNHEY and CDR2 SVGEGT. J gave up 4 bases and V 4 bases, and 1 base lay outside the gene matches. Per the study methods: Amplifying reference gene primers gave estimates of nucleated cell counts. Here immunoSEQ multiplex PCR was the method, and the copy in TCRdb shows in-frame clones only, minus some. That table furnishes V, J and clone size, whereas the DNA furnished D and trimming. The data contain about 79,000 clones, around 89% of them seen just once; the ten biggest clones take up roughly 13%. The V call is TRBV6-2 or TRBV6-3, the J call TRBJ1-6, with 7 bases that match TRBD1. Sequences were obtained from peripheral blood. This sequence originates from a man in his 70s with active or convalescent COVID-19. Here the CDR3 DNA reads TGTGCCAGCAGTTCGGGACAGTATAATTCACCCCTCCACTTT. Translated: CASSSGQYNSPLHF.